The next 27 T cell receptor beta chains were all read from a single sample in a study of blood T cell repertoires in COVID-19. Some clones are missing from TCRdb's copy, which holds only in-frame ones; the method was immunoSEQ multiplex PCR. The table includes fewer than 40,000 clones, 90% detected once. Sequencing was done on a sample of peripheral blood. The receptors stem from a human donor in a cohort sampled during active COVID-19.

CDR3: CASSLDSLAGNTGELFF. In nucleotides, the CDR3 is TGTGCCAGCTCACTGGATAGCCTAGCGGGGAACACCGGGGAGCTGTTTTTT. The chain has TRBV18 and TRBJ2-2, with TRBD2 matching 8 bases. This CDR3 contains 17 residues. In germline, CDR1 is KGHSH, CDR2 LQKENI. Trimming at V came to 4 bases and at J to 1 base, leaving 8 bases not matched to a gene.

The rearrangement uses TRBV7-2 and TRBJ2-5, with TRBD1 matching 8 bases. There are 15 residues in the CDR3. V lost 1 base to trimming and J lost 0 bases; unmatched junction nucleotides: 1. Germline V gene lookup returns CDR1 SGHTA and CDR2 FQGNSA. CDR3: CASSLGTGYQETQYF. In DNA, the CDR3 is TGTGCCAGCAGCTTAGGGACAGGGTACCAAGAGACCCAGTACTTC.

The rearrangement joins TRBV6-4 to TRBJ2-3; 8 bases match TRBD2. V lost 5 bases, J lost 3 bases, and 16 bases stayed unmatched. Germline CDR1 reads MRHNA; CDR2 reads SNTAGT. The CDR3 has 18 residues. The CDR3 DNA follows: TGTGCCAGCAGTCCTCGCGGGGGGAGGGCCAGTTTAACAGATACGCAGTATTTT. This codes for CASSPRGGRASLTDTQYF.

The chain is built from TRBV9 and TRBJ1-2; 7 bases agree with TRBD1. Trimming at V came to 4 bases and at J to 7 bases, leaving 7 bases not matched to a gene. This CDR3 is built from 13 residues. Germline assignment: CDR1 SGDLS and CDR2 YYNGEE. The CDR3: CASSTGTALGYTF. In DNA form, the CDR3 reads TGTGCCAGCAGCACCGGGACAGCCCTTGGCTACACCTTC.

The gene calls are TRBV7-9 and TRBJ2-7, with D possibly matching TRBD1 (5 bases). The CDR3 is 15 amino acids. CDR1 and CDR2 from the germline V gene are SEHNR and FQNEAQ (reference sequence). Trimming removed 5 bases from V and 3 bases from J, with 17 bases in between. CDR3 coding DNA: TGTGCCAGCAGCGCACCAGGGTTGGTTTTCTACGAGCAGTACTTC. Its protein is CASSAPGLVFYEQYF.

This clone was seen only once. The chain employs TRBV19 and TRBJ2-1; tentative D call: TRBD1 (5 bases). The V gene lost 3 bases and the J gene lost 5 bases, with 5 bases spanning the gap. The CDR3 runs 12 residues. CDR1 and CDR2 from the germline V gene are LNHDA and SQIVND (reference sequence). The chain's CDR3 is CASSIRDNEQFF. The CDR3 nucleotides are TGTGCCAGTAGTATCAGGGACAATGAGCAGTTCTTC.

DNA for the CDR3: TGTGCCAGCAGCCCGAGAACCGGGACTAGCGGGAGTTATGAGCAGTTCTTC. This gives the protein CASSPRTGTSGSYEQFF. The chain couples TRBV3-1 (or the pseudogene TRBV3-2) to TRBJ2-1; TRBD2 agrees at 14 bases. V shed 4 bases and J 8 bases; nucleotides not matched to a gene: 10. The CDR3 consists of 17 residues. In germline, CDR1 is LGHDT, CDR2 YNNKEL (reference sequence).

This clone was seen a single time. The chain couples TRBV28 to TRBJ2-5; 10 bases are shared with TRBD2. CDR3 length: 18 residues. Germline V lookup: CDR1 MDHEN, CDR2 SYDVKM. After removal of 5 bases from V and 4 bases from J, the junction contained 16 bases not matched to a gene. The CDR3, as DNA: TGTGCCAGCAGTCCGATAGCGGGGGGCCTATCTGGGTCAGAGACCCAGTACTTC. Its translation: CASSPIAGGLSGSETQYF. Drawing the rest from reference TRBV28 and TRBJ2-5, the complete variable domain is DVKVTQSSRYLVKRTGEKVFLECVQDMDHENMFWYRQDPGLGLRLIYFSYDVKMKEKGDIPEGYSVSREKKERFSLILESASTNQTSMYLCASSPIAGGLSGSETQYFGPGTRLLVL.

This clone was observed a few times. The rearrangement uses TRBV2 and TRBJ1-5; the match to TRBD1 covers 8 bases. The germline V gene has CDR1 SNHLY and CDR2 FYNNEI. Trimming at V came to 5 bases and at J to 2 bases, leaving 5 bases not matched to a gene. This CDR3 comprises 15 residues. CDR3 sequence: CASSSGGEGNQPQHF. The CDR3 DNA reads TGTGCCAGCAGTTCAGGGGGCGAGGGCAATCAGCCCCAGCATTTT.

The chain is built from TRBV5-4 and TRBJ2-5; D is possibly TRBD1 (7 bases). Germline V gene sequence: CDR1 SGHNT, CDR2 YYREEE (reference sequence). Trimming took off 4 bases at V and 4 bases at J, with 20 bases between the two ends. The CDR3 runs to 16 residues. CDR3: CASSQGGQDLGETQYF. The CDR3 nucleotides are TGTGCCAGCAGCCAGGGGGGTCAGGACCTCGGAGAGACCCAGTACTTC.

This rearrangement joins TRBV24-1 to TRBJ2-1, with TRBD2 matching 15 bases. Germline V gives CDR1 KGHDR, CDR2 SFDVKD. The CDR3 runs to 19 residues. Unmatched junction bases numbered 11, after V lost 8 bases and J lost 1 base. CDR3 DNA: TGTGCCACCACCACGGGACTAGCGGGAGGTTCAGATTCCTACAATGAGCAGTTCTTC. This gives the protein CATTTGLAGGSDSYNEQFF.

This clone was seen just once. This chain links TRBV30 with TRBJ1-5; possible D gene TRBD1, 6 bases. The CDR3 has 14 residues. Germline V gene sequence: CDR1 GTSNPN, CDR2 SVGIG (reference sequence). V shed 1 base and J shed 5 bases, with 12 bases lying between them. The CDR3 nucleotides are TGTGCCTGGAGTGGACGGGCAGGGGATCAGCCCCAGCATTTT. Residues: CAWSGRAGDQPQHF.

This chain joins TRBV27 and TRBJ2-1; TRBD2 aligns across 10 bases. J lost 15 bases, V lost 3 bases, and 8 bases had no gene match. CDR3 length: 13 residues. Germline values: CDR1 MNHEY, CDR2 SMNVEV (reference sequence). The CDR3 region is CASSFDGGLAPFF. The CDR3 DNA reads TGTGCCAGCAGTTTTGATGGGGGACTAGCGCCGTTCTTC.

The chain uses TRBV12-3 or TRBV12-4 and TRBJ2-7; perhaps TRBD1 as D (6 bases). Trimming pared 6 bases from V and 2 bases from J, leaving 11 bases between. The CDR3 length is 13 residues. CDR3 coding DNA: TGTGCCAGCAGCCTCGACAGGACCTACGAGCAGTACTTC. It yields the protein CASSLDRTYEQYF.

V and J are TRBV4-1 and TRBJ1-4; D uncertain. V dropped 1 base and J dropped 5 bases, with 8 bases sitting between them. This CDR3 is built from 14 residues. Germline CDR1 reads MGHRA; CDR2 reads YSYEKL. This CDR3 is CASSQAPANEKLFF. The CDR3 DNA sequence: TGCGCCAGCAGCCAAGCCCCCGCGAATGAAAAACTGTTTTTT.

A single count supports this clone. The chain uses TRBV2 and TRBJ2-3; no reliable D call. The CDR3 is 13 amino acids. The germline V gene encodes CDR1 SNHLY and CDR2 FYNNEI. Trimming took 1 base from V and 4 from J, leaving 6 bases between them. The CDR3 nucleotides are TGTGCCAGCAGTGAAGGACTTTCAGATACGCAGTATTTT. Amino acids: CASSEGLSDTQYF.

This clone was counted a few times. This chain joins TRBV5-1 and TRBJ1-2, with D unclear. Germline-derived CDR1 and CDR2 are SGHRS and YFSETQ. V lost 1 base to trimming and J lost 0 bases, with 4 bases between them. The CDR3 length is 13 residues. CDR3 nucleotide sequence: TGCGCCAGCAGCTTGACACCTAACTATGGCTACACCTTC. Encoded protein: CASSLTPNYGYTF.

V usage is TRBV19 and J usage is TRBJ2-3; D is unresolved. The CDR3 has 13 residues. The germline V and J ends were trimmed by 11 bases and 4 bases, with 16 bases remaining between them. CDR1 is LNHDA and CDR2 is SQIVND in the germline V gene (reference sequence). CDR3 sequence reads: CASGDLSADTQYF. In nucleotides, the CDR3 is TGTGCCTCGGGTGATCTAAGCGCAGATACGCAGTATTTT.

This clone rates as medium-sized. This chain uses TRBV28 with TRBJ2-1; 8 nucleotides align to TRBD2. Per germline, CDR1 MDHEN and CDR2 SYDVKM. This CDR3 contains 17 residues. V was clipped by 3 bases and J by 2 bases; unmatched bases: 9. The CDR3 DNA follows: TGTGCCAGCAGTTTCCCACGATCGGGACTAGCCTACAATGAGCAGTTCTTC. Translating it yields CASSFPRSGLAYNEQFF.

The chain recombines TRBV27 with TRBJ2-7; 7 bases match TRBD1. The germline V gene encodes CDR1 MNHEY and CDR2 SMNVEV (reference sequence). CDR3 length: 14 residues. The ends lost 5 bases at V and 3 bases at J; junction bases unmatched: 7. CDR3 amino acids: CASSTGTASYEQYF. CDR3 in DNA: TGTGCCAGCAGTACAGGGACAGCAAGCTACGAGCAGTACTTC.

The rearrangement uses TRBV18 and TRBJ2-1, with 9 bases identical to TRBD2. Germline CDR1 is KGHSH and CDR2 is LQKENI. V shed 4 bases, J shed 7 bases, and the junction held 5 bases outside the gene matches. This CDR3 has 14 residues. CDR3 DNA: TGTGCCAGCTCACAGGGACTAGCAGTGAATGAGCAGTTCTTC. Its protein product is CASSQGLAVNEQFF.

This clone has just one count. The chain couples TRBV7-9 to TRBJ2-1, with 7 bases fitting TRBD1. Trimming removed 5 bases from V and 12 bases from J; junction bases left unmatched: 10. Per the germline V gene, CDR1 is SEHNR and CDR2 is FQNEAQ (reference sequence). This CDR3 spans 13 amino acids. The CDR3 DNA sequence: TGTGCCAGCAGCCGGGACAGTCGTTTAGGGCAGTTCTTC. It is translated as CASSRDSRLGQFF.

The CDR3 DNA reads as TGTGCCAGCAGCCTCTCGCCACTAGGGTACTACGAGCAGTACTTC. It is translated as CASSLSPLGYYEQYF. This rearrangement joins TRBV7-2 to TRBJ2-7; a possible D gene is TRBD2 (5 bases). Germline V lookup: CDR1 SGHTA, CDR2 FQGNSA. V was shortened by 5 bases and J by 3 bases, with 17 bases between the two germline ends. The CDR3 contains 15 residues.

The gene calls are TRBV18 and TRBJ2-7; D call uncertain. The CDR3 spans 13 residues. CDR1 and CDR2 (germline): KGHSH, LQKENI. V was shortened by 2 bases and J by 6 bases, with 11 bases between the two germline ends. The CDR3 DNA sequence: TGTGCCAGCTCACCAACCCCCCTAACCGAGCAGTACTTC. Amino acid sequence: CASSPTPLTEQYF.

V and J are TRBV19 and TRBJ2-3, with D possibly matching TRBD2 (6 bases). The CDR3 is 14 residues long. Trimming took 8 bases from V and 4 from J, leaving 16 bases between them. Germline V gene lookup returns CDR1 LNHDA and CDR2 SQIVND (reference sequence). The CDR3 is CASRVGGEADTQYF. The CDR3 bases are TGTGCCAGTCGGGTCGGGGGAGAAGCAGATACGCAGTATTTT.

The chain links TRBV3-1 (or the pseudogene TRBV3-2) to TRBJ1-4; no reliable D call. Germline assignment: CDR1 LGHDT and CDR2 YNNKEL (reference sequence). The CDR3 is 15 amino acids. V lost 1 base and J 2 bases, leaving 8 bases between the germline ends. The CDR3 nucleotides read TGTGCCAGCAGCCAAGTGGCGGAGACTAATGAAAAACTGTTTTTT. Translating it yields CASSQVAETNEKLFF.

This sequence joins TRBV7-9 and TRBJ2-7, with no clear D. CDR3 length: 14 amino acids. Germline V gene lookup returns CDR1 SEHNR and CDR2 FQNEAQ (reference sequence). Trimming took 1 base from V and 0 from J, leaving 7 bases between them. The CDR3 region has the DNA TGTGCCAGCAGCTTAGATGCCTACTCCTACGAGCAGTACTTC. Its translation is CASSLDAYSYEQYF.